Presented here are 20 T cell receptor beta chains from one specimen sequenced in a study of early T cells in non-severe SARS-CoV-2 infection. TCRdb passed the 5' RACE reads through MiXCR, listing each CDR3 protein once. Of under 85,000 distinct CDR3 sequences listed, around 13% are singletons. The sample comprised whole blood. These TCRs come from an adult who was a healthcare worker with PCR-confirmed SARS-CoV-2 infection or an uninfected control (not recorded which).

This clonotype was seen at least ten times. This chain links TRBV12-5 with TRBJ2-1; D is perhaps TRBD2 (5 bases). The CDR3 is 15 residues long. Germline CDR1 is LGHNT and CDR2 is FRNRAP. Trimming stripped 6 bases from V and 3 bases from J, with 15 bases between. The CDR3 here is CASGPKIGNYNEQFF. The DNA for the CDR3 is TGTGCTAGTGGCCCCAAAATCGGGAACTACAATGAGCAGTTCTTC.

About this clonotype itself: A read error is possible here, since a much larger clone lies one base away. The chain employs TRBV6-5 and TRBJ1-2; D unresolved. This CDR3 has 15 residues. Germline assignment: CDR1 MNHEY and CDR2 SVGAGI. The CDR3 is CASSYSNPLRDGFTF. CDR3 nucleotide sequence: TGTGCCAGCAGTTACTCTAACCCCCTCCGAGATGGCTTCACCTTC.

This clonotype was seen a few times. This chain connects TRBV5-1 to TRBJ2-1, with 10 bases identical to TRBD1. CDR1 SGHRS and CDR2 YFSETQ come from the germline V gene. J gave up 9 bases and V 0 bases, and 9 bases lay outside the gene matches. CDR3 length: 16 amino acids. In DNA, the CDR3 is TGCGCCAGCAGCTTGGTAGAGGGACAGGGGTATGGTGAGCAGTTCTTC. Translated, it gives CASSLVEGQGYGEQFF.

This clonotype was detected many times. In nucleotides, the CDR3 is TGTGCCAGCAAACCAGGGGGCTTGAGCACTGAAGCTTTCTTT. Protein product: CASKPGGLSTEAFF. The chain is built from TRBV6-2 or TRBV6-3 and TRBJ1-1, with 8 bases matching TRBD1. The length of the CDR3 is 14 residues. The V gene's germline CDR1 is MNHEY and CDR2 SVGEGT. V gave up 7 bases and J gave up 4 bases; unmatched junction bases: 8.

J is TRBJ1-1 and V is TRBV29-1; TRBD1 matches at 8 bases. CDR1 is SQVTM, CDR2 ANQGSEA, per germline. CDR3 size: 17 residues. V shed 0 bases and J 4 bases; nucleotides not matched to a gene: 13. CDR3 nucleotide sequence: TGCAGCGTTGAAGATCTAGGGGATCGAACAGGGGGCACTGAAGCTTTCTTT. Protein: CSVEDLGDRTGGTEAFF.

The J gene is TRBJ1-2, the V gene TRBV19, with D tentatively TRBD1 (5 bases). Germline CDR1 reads LNHDA; CDR2 reads SQIVND (reference sequence). V was clipped by 6 bases and J by 2 bases, with 13 bases between them. This CDR3 has 14 residues. CDR3 protein: CASRTGRSNYGYTF. Here the CDR3 DNA reads TGTGCCAGTAGAACGGGACGTTCAAACTATGGCTACACCTTC.

The table lists this clonotype with many counts. This rearrangement joins TRBV28 to TRBJ2-2; 10 bases agree with TRBD2. The germline V gene has CDR1 MDHEN and CDR2 SYDVKM. V shed 7 bases, J shed 6 bases, and the junction held 5 bases outside the gene matches. This CDR3 has 14 amino acids. The CDR3 DNA sequence: TGTGCCAGCAAGCCTAGCGGGAGCCCCGGGGAGCTGTTTTTT. Translating it yields CASKPSGSPGELFF.

This clonotype was detected many times. The rearrangement links TRBV28 to TRBJ2-7; D gene ambiguous. CDR3 size: 13 residues. V was pared by 3 bases and J by 3 bases, with 9 bases between. Germline loops: CDR1 MDHEN, CDR2 SYDVKM. In nucleotides, the CDR3 is TGTGCCAGCAGTTTGATTAGTCACTACGAGCAGTACTTC. It encodes CASSLISHYEQYF.

The chain uses TRBV11-2 and TRBJ2-7; 14 bases map to TRBD2. Trimming cost V 5 bases and J 4 bases; bases outside gene matches: 10. The CDR3 is made up of 17 amino acids. Germline CDR1 reads SGHAT; CDR2 reads FQNNGV. The CDR3 bases are TGTGCCAGCAGCCTCCGACTAGCGGGGGGGCCTTGGTACGAGCAGTACTTC. The encoded protein is CASSLRLAGGPWYEQYF.

This clonotype was found many times. V and J are TRBV12-3 or TRBV12-4 and TRBJ1-5, with TRBD1 as a possible D gene (6 bases). The CDR3 length is 13 residues. Trimming pared 5 bases from V and 2 bases from J, leaving 7 bases between. The CDR3 DNA sequence: TGTGCCAGCAGTCGGACAGGCAATCAGCCCCAGCATTTT. It translates to CASSRTGNQPQHF.

This clonotype was seen repeatedly, ten times or more. This chain connects TRBV6-1 to TRBJ1-5, with D hard to call. CDR3 length equals 14 residues. From germline, CDR1 is MNHNS and CDR2 SASEGT. V lost 5 bases to trimming and J lost 0 bases, with 8 bases between them. CDR3: CASSRDYSNQPQHF. CDR3 bases: TGTGCCAGCAGTCGGGATTATAGCAATCAGCCCCAGCATTTT.

The V and J genes are TRBV30 and TRBJ1-5, with no clear D. The CDR3 spans 14 residues. Trimming cost V 3 bases and J 0 bases, with 9 bases left between them. Germline CDR1 is GTSNPN and CDR2 is SVGIG (reference sequence). The CDR3 loop is CAWRRPGSNQPQHF. The CDR3 DNA reads TGTGCCTGGAGGAGGCCAGGTAGCAATCAGCCCCAGCATTTT.

This clonotype was found a few times. The chain has TRBV7-6 and TRBJ2-1, with TRBD2 identical over 10 bases. The V gene end was trimmed by 3 bases and the J gene end by 4 bases; junction bases not matched to a gene: 3. This CDR3 comprises 15 residues. The germline V gene encodes CDR1 SGHVS and CDR2 FNYEAQ. For the CDR3, the DNA is TGTGCCAGCAGCTTTCTAGCGGGGGAATACAATGAGCAGTTCTTC. Protein: CASSFLAGEYNEQFF.

The rearrangement uses TRBV4-3 and TRBJ2-5; no clear D. This CDR3 is 13 amino acids long. V was pared by 6 bases and J by 4 bases, with 12 bases between. Per germline, CDR1 LGHNA and CDR2 YSLEER. The DNA for the CDR3 is TGCGCCAGCAGTCGGCGGTTACGAGAGACCCAGTACTTC. It codes for CASSRRLRETQYF.

V gene TRBV19 combines with J gene TRBJ1-5; weak D call: TRBD1 (5 bases). V was trimmed by 7 bases and J by 0 bases, leaving 19 bases between them. Germline V gene data show CDR1 as LNHDA and CDR2 as SQIVND (reference sequence). This CDR3 region has 17 residues. CDR3 sequence (DNA): TGTGCCAGTAACGATTTGGGGCAGACCAGTAGCAATCAGCCCCAGCATTTT. Translation gives CASNDLGQTSSNQPQHF.

This clonotype was counted only a few times. This chain connects TRBV19 to TRBJ1-2; D is possibly TRBD1 (6 bases). This CDR3 spans 13 amino acids. CDR1 and CDR2 from the germline V gene are LNHDA and SQIVND (reference sequence). V was trimmed by 9 bases and J by 5 bases, leaving 16 bases between them. The CDR3 nucleotides are TGTGCCAGCCAGGACAGCCTTCTTTATGGCTACACCTTC. Translating gives CASQDSLLYGYTF.

The table lists this clonotype with a count of one. A much larger clonotype is one base distant, so this may be a read error. V and J are TRBV4-2 and TRBJ1-5, with a tentative D call TRBD1 (5 bases). The ends were cut back, 1 base at V and 3 bases at J, with 16 bases in the middle. This CDR3 has 17 residues. Germline V gene sequence: CDR1 LGHNA, CDR2 YNFKEQ. CDR3: CASSQGQGNDFNQPQHF. DNA of the CDR3: TGTGCCAGCAGCCAAGGGCAGGGCAATGACTTCAATCAGCCCCAGCATTTT.

This clonotype turned up a few times. The rearrangement joins TRBV4-1 to TRBJ2-1; tentative D call: TRBD2 (6 bases). V was pared by 1 base and J by 10 bases, with 23 bases between. The CDR3 has 17 residues. Per the germline V gene, CDR1 is MGHRA and CDR2 is YSYEKL. The CDR3 DNA is TGCGCCAGCAGCCAAGGGTTTCCGGGAGAAGTAGGTTGGGAGCAGTTCTTC. Translating gives CASSQGFPGEVGWEQFF.

The rearrangement joins TRBV28 to TRBJ2-7; TRBD2 agrees at 8 bases. The J segment lost 3 bases and the V segment lost 6 bases, leaving 10 bases of the junction unmatched. CDR3 size: 15 residues. Germline CDR1 reads MDHEN; CDR2 reads SYDVKM. The CDR3 bases are TGTGCCAGCAGCCCAGCTGGGACTAGTATCTACGAGCAGTACTTC. It is translated as CASSPAGTSIYEQYF.

Ten or more counts support this clonotype. This chain uses TRBV4-3 with TRBJ2-7; 9 bases agree with TRBD1. V was clipped by 1 base and J by 7 bases; unmatched bases: 8. This CDR3 is built from 15 residues. Germline V gene sequence: CDR1 LGHNA, CDR2 YSLEER. This CDR3 is CASSQGGTGREEQYF. Here the CDR3 DNA reads TGCGCCAGCAGCCAAGGTGGGACAGGGCGGGAGGAGCAGTACTTC.